This T cell receptor beta chain was profiled in a study of T cells in Graves' hyperthyroidism and ophthalmopathy. Whole-study results and caveats: The model identified upcoming ophthalmopathy a median roughly 6 months ahead of onset.

TCR beta CDR3 region amplification was performed from RNA transcripts. The HTBI primer set drove a first-round RT-PCR of the TCR CDR3. MiXCR, applied by TCRdb to the multiplex PCR reads, yields one record per CDR3 protein. The sample lists roughly 600,000 distinct CDR3 sequences; about 14% were seen once. Ophthalmopathy in the patients scored at least 3 on Clinical Activity Score and at least 4 on NOSPECS grade, lasting under 3 months. Lactation, pregnancy, other autoimmune disease or uncontrolled infection led to exclusion of patients. Diagnosis relied on clinical symptoms, serum thyroxine and TRAb, thyroid ultrasound and orbital computed tomography. The V and J ends lost 0 bases and 3 bases respectively, with 9 bases between them. The CDR3 consists of 13 residues. CDR1 is GTSNPN and CDR2 is SVGIG in the germline V gene (reference sequence). In its sample, this clonotype was seen many times. Its antigen is unidentified.

V and J are TRBV30 and TRBJ2-7, with D perhaps TRBD2 (5 bases). This TCR was sampled from a woman between 45 and 60 years old with Graves' ophthalmopathy. Source material: blood. CDR3 nucleotide sequence: TGTGCCTGGAGTGTACGCCGGGACTACGAGCAGTACTTC. Its protein is CAWSVRRDYEQYF.